Detailed here is one TCR beta chain. CD4+ cells yielded CD45RA+ naive and CD45RA-negative memory subsets. The data derive from a study of shared clonotypes between healthy human individuals. Only in-frame clones appear in the TCRdb table, and some are missing; sequencing was by immunoSEQ multiplex PCR. This table has about 2.3 million clones, 85% to 95% appearing once. Sequenced sample: naive CD4+ T cells from PBMCs. Subset indicated: CD45RA+ positively selected. This clonotype was obtained from a man between 18 and 35 years old in good health. Some clones in this sample may be carry-over from other donors' samples.

This chain's CDR3 is CASISDEKLFF. As DNA, the CDR3 is TGCGCCAGCATCTCCGATGAAAAACTGTTTTTT. The V gene is TRBV10-2, the J gene TRBJ1-4; D is uncertain. Germline CDR1 and CDR2: WSHSY and SAAADI. The ends were cut back, 7 bases at V and 6 bases at J, with 6 bases in the middle. This CDR3 is 11 amino acids long.